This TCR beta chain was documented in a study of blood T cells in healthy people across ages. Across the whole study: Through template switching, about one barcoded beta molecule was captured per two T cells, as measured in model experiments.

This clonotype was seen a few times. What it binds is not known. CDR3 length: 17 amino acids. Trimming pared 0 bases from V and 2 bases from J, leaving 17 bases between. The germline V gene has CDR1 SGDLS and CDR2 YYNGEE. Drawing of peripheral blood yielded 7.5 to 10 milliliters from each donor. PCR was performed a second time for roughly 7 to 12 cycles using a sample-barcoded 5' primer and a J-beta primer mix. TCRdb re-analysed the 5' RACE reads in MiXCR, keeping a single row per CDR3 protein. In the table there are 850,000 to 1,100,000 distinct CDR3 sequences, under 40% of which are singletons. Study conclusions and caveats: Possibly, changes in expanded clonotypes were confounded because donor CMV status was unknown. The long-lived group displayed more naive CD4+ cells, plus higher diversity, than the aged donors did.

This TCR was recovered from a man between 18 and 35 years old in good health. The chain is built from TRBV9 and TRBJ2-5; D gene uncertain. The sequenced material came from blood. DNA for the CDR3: TGTGCCAGCAGCGTAGGAGTGTCGACAACCCTACAAGAGACCCAGTACTTC. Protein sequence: CASSVGVSTTLQETQYF. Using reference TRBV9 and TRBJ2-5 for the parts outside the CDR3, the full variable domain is DSGVTQTPKHLITATGQRVTLRCSPRSGDLSVYWYQQSLDQGLQFLIQYYNGEERAKGNILERFSAQQFPDLHSELNLSSLELGDSALYFCASSVGVSTTLQETQYFGPGTRLLVL.